Listed below are T cell receptor beta chains from one sample, sequenced in a study of blood T cells in healthy people across ages. Via MiXCR, TCRdb re-called the 5' RACE reads, giving one row per CDR3 protein. The sample includes roughly 800,000 distinct CDR3 sequences, about 53% seen only once; the top ten take about 42%. Material: blood. These receptors came from a man at least 80 years old in good health. Each CDR3 is given with its conserved first and last residue. A D gene is named only where the DNA matches it firmly. The listing skips clone size in some rows; elsewhere it reads once, few, many or a size class.

length	V	D	size	J	CDR3	DNA
12	TRBV10-3	NA	few	TRBJ1-6	CAISGGNSPLHF	TGTGCCATCAGTGGCGGGAATTCACCCCTCCACTTT
14	TRBV27	NA	NA	TRBJ2-1	CASSLWQGGNEQFF	TGTGCCAGCAGTTTATGGCAGGGAGGCAATGAGCAGTTCTTC
16	TRBV6-1	NA	NA	TRBJ2-3	CASSEAQPSQPGTQYF	TGTGCCAGCAGTGAAGCTCAGCCCAGCCAGCCCGGGACGCAGTATTTT
16	TRBV20-1	NA	NA	TRBJ1-5	CSARDQGRGGNQPQHF	TGCAGTGCTAGAGATCAAGGGCGAGGTGGCAATCAGCCCCAGCATTTT
14	TRBV6-5	NA	NA	TRBJ1-2	CASSYDREISSYTF	TGTGCCAGCAGTTACGACCGGGAGATCAGTAGCTACACCTTC
13	TRBV25-1	TRBD1	NA	TRBJ2-5	CASRQGTGSSEYF	TGTGCCAGCAGACAGGGGACAGGGTCGAGCGAGTACTTC
14	TRBV5-1	NA	NA	TRBJ1-2	CASKQGRNNHGYTF	TGCGCCAGCAAGCAGGGACGGAATAACCATGGCTACACCTTC
13	TRBV6-2/TRBV6-3	TRBD2	few	TRBJ2-4	CASRPSGGDIQYF	TGTGCCAGCAGACCCAGCGGGGGGGACATTCAGTACTTC
16	TRBV4-2	TRBD1	few	TRBJ1-4	CASSQDLGQGDRKLFF	TGTGCCAGCAGCCAAGACTTGGGACAGGGCGATAGAAAACTGTTTTTT
16	TRBV10-3	TRBD2	few	TRBJ2-1	CAISEGAGGAYNEQFF	TGTGCCATCAGTGAAGGAGCGGGAGGGGCCTACAATGAGCAGTTCTTC
15	TRBV2	TRBD1	NA	TRBJ2-4	CASRDDRTGLDIQYF	TGTGCCAGCAGAGACGATCGGACAGGGCTGGACATTCAGTACTTC
13	TRBV20-1	TRBD1	NA	TRBJ1-2	CSARTGVGKGYTF	TGCAGTGCTAGAACAGGGGTTGGGAAGGGCTACACCTTC
15	TRBV28	TRBD1	NA	TRBJ2-7	CASSLAGTGGGEQYF	TGTGCCAGCAGTTTAGCAGGGACAGGAGGGGGCGAGCAGTACTTC
12	TRBV29-1	NA	many	TRBJ2-5	CSVAGGQETQYF	TGCAGCGTTGCGGGCGGACAAGAGACCCAGTACTTC
12	TRBV4-1	TRBD1	NA	TRBJ1-6	CASRQGESPLHF	TGCGCCAGCAGGCAGGGGGAGTCACCCCTCCACTTT
14	TRBV20-1	NA	NA	TRBJ2-3	CSASPGAQHRDAYF	TGCAGTGCTAGCCCCGGGGCCCAACACAGAGACGCGTATTTT
14	TRBV29-1	NA	NA	TRBJ2-3	CSVESAQGTDTQYF	TGCAGCGTTGAGAGTGCGCAGGGCACAGATACGCAGTATTTT
16	TRBV6-4	NA	once	TRBJ2-1	CASSGGRTGSYNEQFF	TGTGCCAGCAGCGGGGGACGGACCGGCTCCTACAATGAGCAGTTCTTC
13	TRBV20-1	NA	NA	TRBJ1-1	CSASRPQNTEAFF	TGCAGTGCTAGCAGGCCGCAGAACACTGAAGCTTTCTTT
19	TRBV15	NA	NA	TRBJ2-3	CATSRPGKAGPVGTDTQYF	TGTGCCACCAGCAGACCGGGGAAAGCGGGCCCGGTAGGCACAGATACGCAGTATTTT
12	TRBV29-1	NA	NA	TRBJ1-5	CSVKGGNQPQHF	TGCAGCGTTAAGGGCGGCAATCAGCCCCAGCATTTT
15	TRBV7-9	NA	NA	TRBJ2-5	CARTHPGTTQETQYF	TGTGCCCGCACCCACCCCGGGACGACTCAAGAGACCCAGTACTTC
15	TRBV4-2	TRBD1	NA	TRBJ2-7	CASSQVRTGGYEQYF	TGTGCCAGCAGCCAAGTTAGGACAGGGGGCTACGAGCAGTACTTC
17	TRBV9	NA	NA	TRBJ2-6	CASSVVSAIGGANVLTF	TGTGCCAGCAGCGTAGTATCGGCGATAGGGGGGGCCAACGTCCTGACTTTC
15	TRBV6-1	TRBD2	NA	TRBJ2-3	CASSAASGYTDTQYF	TGTGCCAGCAGTGCTGCTAGCGGGTACACAGATACGCAGTATTTT
15	TRBV7-2	TRBD2	few	TRBJ2-1	CASSLTSVVGDEQFF	TGTGCCAGCAGCTTAACTAGCGTCGTGGGGGATGAGCAGTTCTTC